Listed below are T cell receptor beta chains from one sample, sequenced in a study of T cell changes during pregnancy in multiple sclerosis. Libraries were prepared by immunoSEQ multiplex PCR; TCRdb keeps only in-frame clonotypes and omits some of them. The sample carries tens of thousands of clones, 94% recorded once. This specimen consisted of peripheral blood, obtained after pregnancy. The source is a female donor in good health, enrolled as a control in a pregnancy study. CDR3s include the opening cysteine and the closing phenylalanine or tryptophan. Fields, in order: clone size, V gene, J gene, D gene, CDR3 DNA, CDR3 protein. A D gene is named only where the DNA matches it firmly. The listing skips clone size in some rows; elsewhere it reads once, few, many or a size class.

>NA|TRBV7-9|TRBJ1-2|NA
TGTGCCAGCAGCTTACAGGGTGTAGCTAACTATGGCTACACCTTC
CASSLQGVANYGYTF
>NA|TRBV6-5|TRBJ2-1|NA
TGTGCCAGCAGTTACTTCCCGCTGCAGGGTTCAAATGAGCAGTTCTTC
CASSYFPLQGSNEQFF
>NA|TRBV5-1|TRBJ2-5|NA
TGCGCCAGCAGCTTGCGTGCACGGCAAGAGACCCAGTACTTC
CASSLRARQETQYF
>NA|TRBV5-5|TRBJ1-4|TRBD1
TGTGCCAGCAGCCTCACAGTCACAGGGGGCGCGGATGAAAAACTGTTTTTT
CASSLTVTGGADEKLFF
>NA|TRBV28|TRBJ2-1|TRBD2
TGTGCCAGCAGTTTATTCCCGGGAGGGTACAATGAGCAGTTCTTC
CASSLFPGGYNEQFF
>NA|TRBV11-2|TRBJ2-7|NA
TGTGCCAGCAGCCCTGTCGGGGGTGGTCCGTACGAGCAGTACTTC
CASSPVGGGPYEQYF
>NA|TRBV5-1|TRBJ2-7|NA
TGCGCCAGCAGCTTGGTCGGGAGTGACGAGCAGTACTTC
CASSLVGSDEQYF
>once|TRBV5-1|TRBJ1-2|NA
TGCGCCAGCAGCTTGGACGGCGGATACGTTAACTATGGCTACACCTTC
CASSLDGGYVNYGYTF
>NA|TRBV20-1|TRBJ2-1|NA
TGCAGCGGAGAAGGAAACAATGAGCAGTTCTTC
CSGEGNNEQFF
>NA|TRBV29-1|TRBJ1-1|NA
TGCAGCGCCCGGGGGGGGATGAACACTGAAGCTTTCTTT
CSARGGMNTEAFF
>NA|TRBV7-9|TRBJ2-5|NA
TGTGCCAGCAGACAACTTAAGAGAGGAGAGACCCAGTACTTC
CASRQLKRGETQYF
>NA|TRBV29-1|TRBJ2-7|TRBD2
TGCAGCGTTGAAGCCGGGACTACGGACGCGGGAGAGCAGTACTTC
CSVEAGTTDAGEQYF
>NA|TRBV11-2|TRBJ2-7|TRBD1
TGTGCCAGCAGCTTAGGCGGGACAGGTCCCTACGAGCAGTACTTC
CASSLGGTGPYEQYF
>once|TRBV28|TRBJ2-3|NA
TGTGCCAGCAGTTTGGAAGGGGTTCAGGATACGCAGTATTTT
CASSLEGVQDTQYF
>once|TRBV27|TRBJ2-6|NA
TGTGCCAGCAGTTCCCCAGGCTCTGGGGCCAACGTCCTGACTTTC
CASSSPGSGANVLTF
>NA|TRBV27|TRBJ2-7|NA
TGTGCCAGCAGTTTAAGGGCAGGGTACGGGGGATGGGGTGACGAGCAGTACTTC
CASSLRAGYGGWGDEQYF
>NA|TRBV27|TRBJ2-5|TRBD2
TGTGCCACCCCAGCGGGAGCGGGGCAAGAGACCCAGTACTTC
CATPAGAGQETQYF
>NA|TRBV19|TRBJ2-7|TRBD1
TGTGCCAGTAGTATCCCCGGGACAGGATTCTACGAGCAGTACTTC
CASSIPGTGFYEQYF
>NA|TRBV4-1|TRBJ2-7|NA
TGCGCCAGCAGCCTCCGCGGGACAGAATCCTACGAGCAGTACTTC
CASSLRGTESYEQYF
>NA|TRBV11-1|TRBJ2-1|NA
TGTGCCAGCAGAATCAGACTTTGGGATGAGCAGTTCTTC
CASRIRLWDEQFF
>NA|TRBV28|TRBJ2-7|NA
TGTGCCAGCAGTTTGAGGGGGGCAGGGGGGGAGCAGTACTTC
CASSLRGAGGEQYF
>once|TRBV6-1|TRBJ2-7|TRBD1
TGTGCCAGCAGTGGACAGGGGCCCGGCTACGAGCAGTACTTC
CASSGQGPGYEQYF
>once|TRBV5-1|TRBJ2-2|NA
TGCGCCAGCAGCTTGGGGGCCCGGAGGGATAGTCCGGGGGAGCTGTTTTTT
CASSLGARRDSPGELFF
>NA|TRBV5-4|TRBJ1-1|NA
TGTGCCAGCTGCGAGGATTGCCAGGGTAAGGACACTGAAGCTTTCTTT
CASCEDCQGKDTEAFF
>NA|TRBV7-9|TRBJ2-7|TRBD1
TGTGCCAGCAGCCTCGGGACAGGGATTTACGAGCAGTACTTC
CASSLGTGIYEQYF
>NA|TRBV15|TRBJ2-7|TRBD1
TGTGCCACCAGCAGAGTACAGGGGGCTTACGAGCAGTACTTC
CATSRVQGAYEQYF
>NA|TRBV7-9|TRBJ2-7|TRBD1
TGTGCCAGCAGCTTTAGGGGGCGAACAGGGGGCTCCTACGAGCAGTACTTC
CASSFRGRTGGSYEQYF
>NA|TRBV5-5|TRBJ2-7|NA
TGTGCCAGCAGCTTGGAAAGTAGCTTAACCTACGAGCAGTACTTC
CASSLESSLTYEQYF
>NA|TRBV4-2|TRBJ2-3|NA
TGTGCCAGCAGCCAATCGGGTCACACAGATACGCAGTATTTT
CASSQSGHTDTQYF
>NA|TRBV19|TRBJ1-5|NA
TGTGCCAGTAGTATAGAGGCGGGTCAGCCCCAGCATTTT
CASSIEAGQPQHF
>NA|TRBV19|TRBJ2-7|NA
TGTGCCAGTAGTATTATAACAGGCGACGAGCAGTACTTC
CASSIITGDEQYF
>NA|TRBV5-8|TRBJ2-1|NA
TGTGCCAGCAGCTTGGGCGCGGCCTTCGATGAGCAGTTCTTC
CASSLGAAFDEQFF
>NA|TRBV5-1|TRBJ2-1|TRBD2
TGCGCCAGCAGCTTGGCATCTAGCGGAGCCTACAATGAGCAGTTCTTC
CASSLASSGAYNEQFF
>NA|TRBV7-9|TRBJ2-7|TRBD1
TGTGCCAGCAGCTTAGCGCGGACAGGTATCTCCTACGAGCAGTACTTC
CASSLARTGISYEQYF
>NA|TRBV4-1|TRBJ1-3|TRBD1
TGCGCCAGCAGCCAAGGACAGGGGTCAGCTGGAAACACCATATATTTT
CASSQGQGSAGNTIYF
>NA|TRBV5-1|TRBJ2-1|TRBD2
TGCGCCAGCAGATTCTCCGGGACTAGCGCCTACAATGAGCAGTTCTTC
CASRFSGTSAYNEQFF
>NA|TRBV16|TRBJ2-7|NA
TGTGCCAGCAGCCAGTGGACAGACTTC
CASSQWTDF
>NA|TRBV5-1|TRBJ2-7|TRBD2
TGCGCCAGCAGCCCCAAATTCGGGCGGGAGGCCCTCTCCTACGAGCAGTACTTC
CASSPKFGREALSYEQYF
>NA|TRBV2|TRBJ2-5|NA
TGTGCCAGCAGTGAACGGGCAGGGAAAGAGACCCAGTACTTC
CASSERAGKETQYF
>NA|TRBV28|TRBJ2-1|TRBD1
TGTGCCAGCAGTTCGGGACAGGTCACGGGGAATGAGCAGTTCTTC
CASSSGQVTGNEQFF
>few|TRBV7-9|TRBJ2-7|NA
TGTGCCAGCAGCTTGGGACACAATGACGAGCAGTACTTC
CASSLGHNDEQYF
>few|TRBV2|TRBJ1-1|TRBD1
TGTGCCAGCAGTGAAGCCGGGACAGCGAACACTGAAGCTTTCTTT
CASSEAGTANTEAFF